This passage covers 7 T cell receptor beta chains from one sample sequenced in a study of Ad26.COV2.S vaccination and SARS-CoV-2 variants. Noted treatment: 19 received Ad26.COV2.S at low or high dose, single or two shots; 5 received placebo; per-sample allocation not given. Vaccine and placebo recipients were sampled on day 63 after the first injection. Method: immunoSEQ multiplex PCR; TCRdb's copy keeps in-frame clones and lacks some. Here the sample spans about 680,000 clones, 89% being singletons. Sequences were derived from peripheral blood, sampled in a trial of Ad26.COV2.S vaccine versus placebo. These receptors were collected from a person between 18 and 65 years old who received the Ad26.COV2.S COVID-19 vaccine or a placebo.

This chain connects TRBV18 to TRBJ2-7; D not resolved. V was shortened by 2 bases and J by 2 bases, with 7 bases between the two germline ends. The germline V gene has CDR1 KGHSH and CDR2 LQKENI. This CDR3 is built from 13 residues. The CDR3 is CASSPVRAYEQYF. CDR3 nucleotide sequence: TGTGCCAGCTCACCAGTCAGAGCCTACGAGCAGTACTTC.

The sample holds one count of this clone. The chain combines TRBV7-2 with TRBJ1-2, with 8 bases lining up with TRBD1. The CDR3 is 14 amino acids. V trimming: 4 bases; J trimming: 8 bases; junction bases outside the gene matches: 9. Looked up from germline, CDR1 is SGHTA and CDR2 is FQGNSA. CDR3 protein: CASSSRTGLYGYTF. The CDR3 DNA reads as TGTGCCAGCAGCTCCAGGACAGGGTTATACGGCTACACCTTC.

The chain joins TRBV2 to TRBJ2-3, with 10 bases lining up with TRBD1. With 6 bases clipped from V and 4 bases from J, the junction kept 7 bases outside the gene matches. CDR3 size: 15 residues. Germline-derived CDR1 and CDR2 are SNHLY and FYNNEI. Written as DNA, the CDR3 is TGTGCCAGCAGCTTTGGGGACAGGGGTGCAGATACGCAGTATTTT. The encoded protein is CASSFGDRGADTQYF.

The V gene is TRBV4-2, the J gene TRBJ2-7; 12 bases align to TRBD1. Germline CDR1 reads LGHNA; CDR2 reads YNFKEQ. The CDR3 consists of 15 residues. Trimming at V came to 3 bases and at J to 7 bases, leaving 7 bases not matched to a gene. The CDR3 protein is CASSQGGQGALEQYF. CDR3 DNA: TGTGCCAGCAGCCAGGGGGGACAGGGGGCTTTGGAGCAGTACTTC.

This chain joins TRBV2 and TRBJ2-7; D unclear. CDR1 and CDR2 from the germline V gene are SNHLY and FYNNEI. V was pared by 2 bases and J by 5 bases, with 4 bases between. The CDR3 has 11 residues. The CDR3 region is CASSERDEQYF. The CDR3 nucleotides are TGTGCCAGCAGTGAAAGAGACGAGCAGTACTTC.

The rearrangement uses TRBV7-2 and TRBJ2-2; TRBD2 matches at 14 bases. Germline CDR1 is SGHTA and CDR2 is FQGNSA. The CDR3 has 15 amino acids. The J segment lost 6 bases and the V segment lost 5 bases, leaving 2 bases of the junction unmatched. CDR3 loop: CASSQGLAGAGELFF. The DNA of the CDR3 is TGTGCCAGCAGCCAGGGACTAGCGGGAGCCGGGGAGCTGTTTTTT.

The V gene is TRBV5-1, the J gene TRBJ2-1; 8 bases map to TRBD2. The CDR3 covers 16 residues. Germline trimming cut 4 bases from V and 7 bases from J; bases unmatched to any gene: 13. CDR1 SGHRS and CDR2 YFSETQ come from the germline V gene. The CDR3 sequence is CASSLNSGVQGNEQFF. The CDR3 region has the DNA TGCGCCAGCAGCCTCAATAGCGGGGTCCAGGGGAATGAGCAGTTCTTC.